The subject of this entry is one T cell receptor (beta chain). The target antigen is unknown. Focal radiation plus CTLA-4 blockade with ipilimumab was administered to patients who had chemo-refractory metastatic non-small-cell lung cancer. The data were taken from a study of radiotherapy plus CTLA-4 blockade in lung cancer. Study in general: Objective responses arose in approximately 17% of patients, and over 25% experienced disease control. Whole-study findings and limits: It was early blood T cell clone dynamics, with interferon-beta, that reportedly best predicted response. Peripheral blood showed expansion of tumor-derived TCR clones after radiotherapy and ipilimumab.

The CDR3 covers 13 residues. Germline CDR1 and CDR2: LNHDA and SQIVND (reference sequence). Libraries were prepared by immunoSEQ multiplex PCR; TCRdb keeps only in-frame clonotypes and omits some of them. The repertoire holds 40,000 to 55,000 clones, with 75% to 80% as singletons. This receptor was obtained from a human donor with non-small cell lung cancer whose response to radiotherapy plus ipilimumab could not be evaluated. The chain is built from TRBV19 and TRBJ2-5; 9 bases align to TRBD1. The last part of the DNA fits TRBJ2-7 better; the J call may be wrong. This material consisted of peripheral blood, taken from a patient treated with radiotherapy plus ipilimumab. CDR3 coding DNA: TGTGCCAGTAAGGGGACAGGGTCCTACGAGCAGTACTTC. Translation: CASKGTGSYEQYF.